The 19 T cell receptor beta chains below come from one sample, sequenced in a study of OX40 agonist ivuxolimab in advanced cancers. The table came from immunoSEQ multiplex PCR; TCRdb's copy has only in-frame clones and leaves some out. The sample shows 74,000 or so clones, 86% of them seen only once. Specimen: CD4+ or CD8+ T cells sorted from blood, collected in a trial of the OX40 agonist ivuxolimab. The receptors shown here come from an adult with an advanced solid tumor such as melanoma, head and neck, liver or kidney cancer.

The chain uses TRBV19 and TRBJ1-5; 7 nucleotides align to TRBD1. The ends lost 5 bases at V and 5 bases at J; junction bases unmatched: 9. Germline V CDR1 and CDR2: LNHDA, SQIVND (reference sequence). CDR3 length equals 15 residues. The CDR3 is CASSPMGQLHQPQHF. For the CDR3, the DNA is TGTGCCAGTAGTCCAATGGGACAGCTCCATCAGCCCCAGCATTTT.

This clone was detected a few times. The gene calls are TRBV29-1 and TRBJ2-7, with 10 bases lining up with TRBD1. Germline V CDR1 and CDR2: SQVTM, ANQGSEA. This CDR3 contains 13 residues. The junction had 4 bases not matched to a gene; V was cut back by 6 bases and J by 2 bases. The CDR3, as DNA: TGCAGCGTGCCGGGACAGGGGACCTACGAGCAGTACTTC. As protein: CSVPGQGTYEQYF.

CDR3: CAWTAQARAKAFF. The CDR3 DNA sequence: TGTGCCTGGACCGCACAGGCTAGGGCGAAAGCTTTCTTT. The chain carries TRBV30 and TRBJ1-1, with a weak D call TRBD1 (5 bases). The CDR3 has 13 residues. V was pared by 4 bases and J by 9 bases, with 18 bases between. Germline CDR1 reads GTSNPN; CDR2 reads SVGIG (reference sequence).

The V call is TRBV20-1, the J call TRBJ2-7; D ambiguous. This CDR3 contains 10 residues. V lost 5 bases and J 6 bases, leaving 8 bases between the germline ends. CDR1 and CDR2 from the germline V gene are DFQATT and SNEGSKA (reference sequence). The CDR3 here is CSAYSLEQYF. Written as DNA, the CDR3 is TGCAGTGCTTATAGCCTCGAGCAGTACTTC.

This clone was found a few times. The chain employs TRBV7-2 and TRBJ1-5, with D unresolved. V was trimmed by 5 bases and J by 0 bases, leaving 11 bases between them. This CDR3 is built from 15 residues. The germline gives CDR1 SGHTA, CDR2 FQGNSA. The CDR3 is CASSPDGNSNQPQHF. Here the CDR3 DNA reads TGTGCCAGCAGCCCGGACGGCAATAGCAATCAGCCCCAGCATTTT.

The rearrangement links TRBV10-3 to TRBJ2-7, with TRBD2 as a possible D gene (5 bases). The CDR3 is 11 amino acids. Trimming pared 6 bases from V and 4 bases from J, leaving 7 bases between. Germline V gives CDR1 ENHRY, CDR2 SYGVKD. The CDR3 region has the DNA TGTGCCATCAGGGACTTTTACGAGCAGTACTTC. It yields the protein CAIRDFYEQYF.

The chain uses TRBV5-1 and TRBJ1-1; D is uncertain. CDR1 and CDR2 from the germline V gene are SGHRS and YFSETQ. The V gene lost 0 bases and the J gene lost 7 bases, with 13 bases spanning the gap. The CDR3 is made up of 14 amino acids. The CDR3 reads CASSLDGRENEAFF. The DNA of the CDR3 is TGCGCCAGCAGCTTGGACGGGCGGGAAAATGAAGCTTTCTTT.

The rearrangement links TRBV5-1 to TRBJ1-5, with D tentatively TRBD1 (5 bases). Trimming removed 4 bases at V and 8 bases at J, with 16 bases between. Germline V gene sequence: CDR1 SGHRS, CDR2 YFSETQ. The CDR3 is 14 amino acids. The CDR3 region has the DNA TGCGCCAGCAGCGAGTCGGGGCTCAAGGAGCCCCAGCATTTT. It specifies CASSESGLKEPQHF.

This clone appeared a single time. The V gene is TRBV9, the J gene TRBJ2-1, with a weak D call TRBD2 (5 bases). The V and J ends lost 1 base and 10 bases respectively, with 12 bases between them. This CDR3 has 13 amino acids. CDR1 and CDR2 from the germline V gene are SGDLS and YYNGEE. The CDR3 protein is CASSVLGSLEQFF. Here the CDR3 DNA reads TGTGCCAGCAGCGTACTAGGGAGTTTGGAGCAGTTCTTC.

Here the CDR3 DNA reads TGTGCCAGCAGCCGCGGACACTTCAATCAGCCCCAGCATTTT. This encodes CASSRGHFNQPQHF. This chain connects TRBV16 to TRBJ1-5; D may be TRBD1 (5 bases). The CDR3 has 14 amino acids. Germline V lookup: CDR1 KGHSY, CDR2 FQNENV. Trimming removed 4 bases from V and 3 bases from J, with 10 bases in between.

V is TRBV6-1 and J is TRBJ2-2; D not certain. V was cut by 1 base and J by 6 bases, with 6 bases left in between. CDR3 length: 13 amino acids. Germline V CDR1 and CDR2: MNHNS, SASEGT. The CDR3 region is CASSEGYAGELFF. CDR3 coding DNA: TGTGCCAGCAGTGAAGGGTATGCCGGGGAGCTGTTTTTT.

The gene calls are TRBV4-1 and TRBJ2-7, with TRBD1 identical over 10 bases. The CDR3 extends over 19 amino acids. Trimming at V came to 0 bases and at J to 0 bases, leaving 11 bases not matched to a gene. From germline, CDR1 is MGHRA and CDR2 YSYEKL. The CDR3 protein is CASSQDRQGARGISYEQYF. CDR3 nucleotides: TGCGCCAGCAGCCAAGATAGACAGGGGGCGCGAGGTATCTCCTACGAGCAGTACTTC.

The sample holds one count of this clone. The gene calls are TRBV7-2 and TRBJ2-7, with 13 bases fitting TRBD2. V shed 5 bases, J shed 7 bases, and the junction held 11 bases outside the gene matches. This CDR3 region has 16 residues. Germline-derived CDR1 and CDR2 are SGHTA and FQGNSA. CDR3 amino acids: CASSPRTSGSGIEQYF. The CDR3 DNA is TGTGCCAGCAGCCCCAGGACTAGCGGGAGCGGAATAGAGCAGTACTTC.

The chain uses TRBV5-6 and TRBJ2-1; D ambiguous. Germline V gives CDR1 SGHDT, CDR2 YYEEEE. The CDR3 loop spans 14 amino acids. With 0 bases removed from V and 4 bases from J, the gap between germline ends came to 8 bases. In DNA form, the CDR3 reads TGTGCCAGCAGCTTGGCCACTCTTTACAATGAGCAGTTCTTC. It yields the protein CASSLATLYNEQFF.

The CDR3 sequence is CASSRPTRGDEQFF. The CDR3 region has the DNA TGTGCCAGCAGCAGACCAACTAGGGGCGATGAGCAGTTCTTC. The J gene is TRBJ2-1, the V gene TRBV5-6; D is possibly TRBD1 or TRBD2 (5 bases each). V dropped 4 bases and J dropped 8 bases, with 16 bases sitting between them. Per germline, CDR1 SGHDT and CDR2 YYEEEE. The CDR3 extends over 14 amino acids.

The chain carries TRBV4-2 and TRBJ1-4; D is ambiguous. Germline V gene sequence: CDR1 LGHNA, CDR2 YNFKEQ. This CDR3 region has 15 residues. Trimming took 0 bases from V and 9 from J, leaving 14 bases between them. CDR3 sequence (DNA): TGTGCCAGCAGCCAAGAGCAGGTTGGGAATCAAAAACTGTTTTTT. Translated, it gives CASSQEQVGNQKLFF.

The gene calls are TRBV6-1 and TRBJ1-6; no reliable D call. Germline lookup yields CDR1 MNHNS and CDR2 SASEGT. The CDR3 extends over 15 amino acids. The V gene lost 6 bases and the J gene lost 0 bases, with 9 bases spanning the gap. The CDR3 spells CASSFSDSYNSPLHF. The CDR3 DNA follows: TGTGCCAGCAGCTTCAGCGACTCCTATAATTCACCCCTCCACTTT.

V is TRBV28 and J is TRBJ1-2, with TRBD1 as a possible D gene (6 bases). V lost 2 bases, J lost 4 bases, and 11 bases lay in between. The CDR3 extends over 14 amino acids. Per the germline V gene, CDR1 is MDHEN and CDR2 is SYDVKM. As DNA, the CDR3 is TGTGCCAGCAGTTTAGGGGGCCGACTCTATGGCTACACCTTC. Amino acid sequence: CASSLGGRLYGYTF.

The chain is built from TRBV6-1 and TRBJ1-5, with D possibly TRBD1 on 5 matching bases. V was trimmed by 6 bases and J by 5 bases, leaving 17 bases between them. Germline V gives CDR1 MNHNS, CDR2 SASEGT. The CDR3 covers 15 residues. CDR3 nucleotides: TGTGCCAGCAGGACGGGTGGGGGTCGGGATCAGCCCCAGCATTTT. Translation: CASRTGGGRDQPQHF.